This T cell receptor beta chain was sequenced for a study of response to subunit inactivated influenza vaccine. Study conclusions and caveats: With each seasonal influenza vaccination, the authors suggested, few new T cells are recruited.

From the RT-PCR reads, TCRdb called clonotypes with MiXCR, one entry per CDR3 protein. The table includes a few hundred thousand distinct CDR3 sequences, roughly 22% detected once. Trimming removed 0 bases at V and 4 bases at J, with 16 bases between. This CDR3 spans 16 amino acids. In regard to this clonotype: The antigen remains undetermined.

The J gene is TRBJ2-7, the V gene TRBV12-3 or TRBV12-4; D gene ambiguous. The sequence was obtained from a man in his fifties or sixties who received an inactivated influenza vaccine. The input for sequencing was PBMCs from blood, taken less than 22 months after vaccination. Here the CDR3 DNA reads TGTGCCAGCAGTTTAGCTGGTAGCCGAACCGTTTACGAGCAGTACTTC. Amino acid sequence: CASSLAGSRTVYEQYF.